This T cell receptor (beta chain) was profiled in a study of CD8 T cells in Susac syndrome. CD8+ and CD4+ blood T cells underwent TCR beta sequencing. The RNA, about 0.5 to 1 ug, was put through reverse transcription using random hexamers. Each CDR3 protein is one row after TCRdb ran MiXCR on the immunoSEQ multiplex PCR reads. The table has under 200,000 distinct CDR3 sequences, roughly 94% seen once. Concerning this clonotype itself: Its specificity is not known.

Notes on the study in general: Clonal expansion was absent from the CD4+ T cell repertoires in Susac syndrome.

Germline CDR1 SGHTA, CDR2 FQGNSA. Trimming took off 1 base at V and 10 bases at J, with 14 bases between the two ends. This CDR3 has 14 amino acids. The receptor comes from a human donor with Susac syndrome. The rearrangement uses TRBV7-2 and TRBJ2-1; no definite D call. The sequenced material came from CD4+ T cells from PBMCs. In nucleotides, the CDR3 is TGTGCCAGCAGCTTAGATGGTGGTCGGTCAGAGCAGTTCTTC. Translation gives CASSLDGGRSEQFF.